This T cell receptor (beta chain) is drawn from a study of blood T cell repertoires in COVID-19. Germline V gene sequence: CDR1 MNHEY, CDR2 SVGAGI. The J segment lost 2 bases and the V segment lost 5 bases, leaving 5 bases of the junction unmatched. The CDR3 spans 14 residues. The data were produced by immunoSEQ multiplex PCR, yet TCRdb's version contains in-frame clones alone and is incomplete. The table shows approximately 100,000 clones, with 85% occurring only once. This TCR was sampled from a man aged 80 or over with acute or convalescent COVID-19. Sequenced: peripheral blood. The chain has TRBV6-5 and TRBJ2-7; 8 bases line up with TRBD2. The CDR3 loop reads CASSPTSATYEQYF. The DNA for the CDR3 is TGTGCCAGCAGTCCGACTAGCGCTACCTACGAGCAGTACTTC.